This T cell receptor beta chain was sequenced during a study of identical twins. General study points: High-abundance cord blood beta clonotypes had fewer insertions; memory repertoires showed none.

The V gene's germline CDR1 is LNHNV and CDR2 YYDKDF (reference sequence). This CDR3 is 17 amino acids long. Trimming removed 0 bases from V and 2 bases from J, with 13 bases in between. This clonotype was counted between two and nine times. Antigen unknown. The cDNA had a unique molecular identifier and a template-switch universal primer site. TCRdb processed the 5' RACE reads anew with MiXCR; each CDR3 protein has one entry. The table includes approximately 410,000 distinct CDR3 sequences, 15% to 20% detected once. V and J are TRBV15 and TRBJ2-2, with D perhaps TRBD1 (6 bases). The clonotype originates from a man aged 50 or older in good health. The sequenced sample consisted of naive T cells sorted from blood. The CDR3 DNA reads TGTGCCACCAGCAGAGATCCCGGGACACCCAACACCGGGGAGCTGTTTTTT. Protein product: CATSRDPGTPNTGELFF.